Listed below are T cell receptor beta chains from one sample, sequenced in a study of human T cells and chemical hapten exposure. Using its own MiXCR run on the RACE reads, TCRdb lists one record per CDR3 protein. The sample includes around 300,000 distinct CDR3 sequences, roughly 7.4% of them seen just once. This sample comprised whole blood, obtained in connection with sensitization to the hapten diphenylcyclopropenone (DPC). These receptors all stem from a man between 18 and 35 years old with alopecia areata. Some clones in this sample may be carry-over from other donors' samples. The CDR3 runs from the conserved cysteine through the conserved F or W. D genes are given only for firm matches. Clone sizes are given selectively: once, few, many, or a class where the clone is expanded.

abundance	v_gene	j_gene	d_gene	CDR3aa	CDR3nt
few	TRBV4-3	TRBJ2-3	TRBD2	CASSQDKASGEGQYF	TGCGCCAGCAGCCAAGATAAGGCGTCGGGGGAGGGGCAGTATTTT
NA	TRBV4-3	TRBJ1-3	NA	CASNRGVGTGNTIYF	TGCGCCAGCAACCGGGGGGTAGGGACGGGAAACACCATATATTTT
many	TRBV29-1	TRBJ2-3	NA	CSVETPPTGFTDTQYF	TGCAGCGTTGAAACCCCTCCGACAGGTTTCACAGATACGCAGTATTTT
NA	TRBV5-1	TRBJ2-3	NA	CASSYRTDTDTQYF	TGCGCCAGCAGCTACAGGACAGACACAGATACGCAGTATTTT
few	TRBV28	TRBJ1-2	NA	CASSFRRENYGYTF	TGTGCCAGCAGTTTTAGAAGGGAAAACTATGGCTACACCTTC
few	TRBV7-2	TRBJ1-6	NA	CASGSYNSPLHF	TGTGCTTCGGGCTCCTATAATTCACCCCTCCACTTT
NA	TRBV7-9	TRBJ1-4	NA	CASSLWLRGNEKLFF	TGTGCCAGCAGCTTATGGTTACGAGGGAATGAAAAACTGTTTTTT
NA	TRBV4-3	TRBJ2-6	NA	CASSQAVQGGSSGANVLTF	TGCGCCAGCAGCCAAGCGGTTCAGGGAGGAAGCTCTGGGGCCAACGTCCTGACTTTC
few	TRBV12-3/TRBV12-4	TRBJ2-4	NA	CASSFGFLAKNIQYF	TGTGCCAGCAGTTTTGGGTTTTTAGCCAAAAACATTCAGTACTTC
NA	TRBV2	TRBJ1-2	NA	CASSDDQDNINYGYTF	TGTGCCAGCAGCGATGATCAGGACAATATAAACTATGGCTACACCTTC
NA	TRBV7-2	TRBJ1-2	TRBD1	CASSPHWTGTVGGYTF	TGTGCCAGCAGCCCACACTGGACAGGGACCGTCGGCGGCTACACCTTC
many	TRBV7-2	TRBJ2-5	NA	CASSFSPHVDDPETQYF	TGTGCCAGCAGCTTTTCCCCCCATGTGGACGATCCGGAGACCCAGTACTTC
many	TRBV6-5	TRBJ2-3	NA	CASSYSRVSPHTQYF	TGTGCCAGCAGTTACTCGAGAGTCAGCCCCCATACGCAGTATTTT
few	TRBV9	TRBJ1-1	NA	CASSVEAGRNTEAFF	TGTGCCAGCAGCGTAGAGGCCGGACGGAACACTGAAGCTTTCTTT
NA	TRBV5-1	TRBJ1-5	NA	CASSLEGGYQPQHF	TGCGCCAGCAGCTTGGAAGGGGGATACCAGCCCCAGCATTTT
many	TRBV20-1	TRBJ1-1	NA	CSARGTNTEAFF	TGCAGTGCGAGAGGCACTAACACTGAAGCTTTCTTT
few	TRBV12-3/TRBV12-4	TRBJ2-3	TRBD2	CASRTLAGSTDTQYF	TGTGCCAGCCGAACACTAGCGGGATCCACAGATACGCAGTATTTT
few	TRBV7-9	TRBJ1-1	NA	CASSLILRTEAFF	TGTGCCAGCAGCTTAATCCTACGCACTGAAGCTTTCTTT
NA	TRBV6-5	TRBJ2-6	TRBD1	CASSRPGQPPYVLTF	TGTGCCAGCAGTCGGCCGGGACAGCCACCCTACGTCCTGACTTTC
NA	TRBV3-1	TRBJ1-6	NA	CASSQDAHRRSPLHF	TGTGCCAGCAGCCAAGACGCGCATCGACGTTCACCCCTCCACTTT
NA	TRBV6-5	TRBJ1-3	NA	CASRVQSGNTIYF	TGTGCCAGCAGAGTACAGTCTGGAAACACCATATATTTT
few	TRBV12-3/TRBV12-4	TRBJ1-5	NA	CASTGTNSNQPQHF	TGTGCCAGCACGGGGACAAATAGCAATCAGCCCCAGCATTTT
NA	TRBV7-3	TRBJ2-3	NA	CASSFSKASTDTQYF	TGTGCCAGCAGCTTCTCTAAAGCTAGCACAGATACGCAGTATTTT
once	TRBV18	TRBJ2-7	NA	CASRAGTNSRQYF	TGTGCCAGCCGGGCCGGGACAAACTCCCGGCAGTACTTC
NA	TRBV20-1	TRBJ1-2	NA	CSARDRHARPNYGYTF	TGCAGTGCTAGAGACCGACACGCGCGCCCGAACTATGGCTACACCTTC
NA	TRBV11-2	TRBJ2-3	NA	CASSLERTDTQYF	TGTGCCAGCAGCTTAGAGCGCACAGATACGCAGTATTTT
few	TRBV2	TRBJ1-3	NA	CASREGRTGNTIYF	TGTGCCAGCAGAGAGGGACGGACTGGAAACACCATATATTTT
NA	TRBV7-2	TRBJ2-2	TRBD2	CASSRGLAGNARAGELFF	TGTGCCAGCAGCCGGGGACTAGCGGGGAATGCACGGGCCGGGGAGCTGTTTTTT
many	TRBV3-1	TRBJ2-5	NA	CASSRGPETQYF	TGTGCCAGCAGCCGGGGTCCAGAGACCCAGTACTTC
NA	TRBV14	TRBJ1-1	NA	CASSQIAGLYTEAFF	TGTGCCAGCAGCCAAATAGCGGGCTTATACACTGAAGCTTTCTTT
few	TRBV29-1	TRBJ2-5	NA	CSISGRETQYF	TGCAGCATATCGGGACGCGAGACCCAGTACTTC